A selection of T cell receptor beta chains follows, all from one sample in a study of T cells in localized non-small cell lung cancer. Clones were read by immunoSEQ multiplex PCR, and TCRdb kept only the in-frame ones, dropping some. In the table there are 100,000 or so clones, approximately 91% of which are singletons. Sequencing was performed on PBMCs, taken before any cancer treatment. Receptor source: a woman aged 40-69 years with stage II squamous cell lung carcinoma. CDR3s include the opening cysteine and the closing phenylalanine or tryptophan. D genes are given only for firm matches. Only some rows state a clone size, as once, few, many or a class for expanded clones.

D | size | J | V | CDR3 | DNA
TRBD1 | NA | TRBJ1-5 | TRBV19 | CASSILQGVLQPQHF | TGTGCCAGTAGTATATTACAGGGGGTTTTGCAGCCCCAGCATTTT
NA | NA | TRBJ1-5 | TRBV25-1 | CASQGSNQPQHF | TGTGCCAGCCAGGGGAGCAATCAGCCCCAGCATTTT
NA | NA | TRBJ2-6 | TRBV5-4 | CASSHPGWGTDSGANVLTF | TGTGCCAGCAGCCATCCGGGTTGGGGGACTGACTCTGGGGCCAACGTCCTGACTTTC
NA | NA | TRBJ2-1 | TRBV4-2 | CASSQDRGNNEQFF | TGTGCCAGCAGCCAAGATCGGGGTAACAATGAGCAGTTCTTC
NA | few | TRBJ2-2 | TRBV30 | CAWRQHTGELFF | TGTGCCTGGAGGCAGCACACCGGGGAGCTGTTTTTT
TRBD2 | NA | TRBJ2-1 | TRBV5-4 | CASSLSLSGVGNEQFF | TGTGCCAGCAGCTTGAGTCTCAGCGGGGTAGGGAATGAGCAGTTCTTC
NA | NA | TRBJ1-1 | TRBV27 | CASSLNPGPTEAFF | TGTGCCAGCAGTTTGAACCCCGGGCCCACTGAAGCTTTCTTT
TRBD2 | NA | TRBJ2-2 | TRBV15 | CATSRGLAGERSTGELFF | TGTGCCACCAGCAGAGGACTAGCGGGAGAGCGGAGCACCGGGGAGCTGTTTTTT
TRBD1 | NA | TRBJ1-2 | TRBV7-2 | CASRIGTGPVGHGYTF | TGTGCCAGCAGAATTGGGACAGGTCCCGTCGGTCATGGCTACACCTTC
NA | NA | TRBJ2-1 | TRBV6-5 | CASSYKEQNNEQFF | TGTGCCAGCAGTTATAAAGAACAGAACAATGAGCAGTTCTTC
NA | NA | TRBJ1-5 | TRBV5-6 | CASSFGRSNQPQHF | TGTGCCAGCAGTTTCGGTAGAAGCAATCAGCCCCAGCATTTT
NA | NA | TRBJ1-1 | TRBV6-5 | CASSYSGQPNTEAFF | TGTGCCAGCAGTTACTCCGGACAGCCGAACACTGAAGCTTTCTTT
NA | NA | TRBJ1-3 | TRBV11-2 | CASSLGLSAVGNTIYF | TGTGCCAGCAGCTTAGGGTTGTCGGCCGTGGGAAACACCATATATTTT
TRBD1 | NA | TRBJ2-5 | TRBV5-1 | CASSPGGTGFWETQYF | TGCGCCAGCAGCCCGGGCGGGACAGGGTTTTGGGAGACCCAGTACTTC
NA | NA | TRBJ1-1 | TRBV5-1 | CASSLEQGNTEAFF | TGCGCCAGCAGCTTGGAACAGGGGAACACTGAAGCTTTCTTT
NA | once | TRBJ2-3 | TRBV19 | CASRLGTDTQYF | TGTGCCAGTAGACTAGGGACAGATACGCAGTATTTT
TRBD1 | NA | TRBJ1-4 | TRBV5-1 | CASSQPSGQGGEKLFF | TGCGCCAGCAGCCAACCCTCGGGACAGGGTGGTGAAAAACTGTTTTTT
TRBD1 | NA | TRBJ2-7 | TRBV19 | CASSPVTGGLPYEQYF | TGTGCCAGTAGTCCCGTCACAGGGGGTTTGCCCTACGAGCAGTACTTC
NA | once | TRBJ1-5 | TRBV27 | CASSFNSNQPQHF | TGTGCCAGCAGTTTTAATAGCAATCAGCCCCAGCATTTT
NA | NA | TRBJ2-1 | TRBV9 | CASSVDRVARDNEQFF | TGTGCCAGCAGCGTAGATCGGGTAGCGAGAGACAATGAGCAGTTCTTC
TRBD1 | NA | TRBJ1-5 | TRBV2 | CASQDRGNQPQHF | TGTGCCAGCCAGGACAGGGGCAATCAGCCCCAGCATTTT
TRBD2 | once | TRBJ2-1 | TRBV27 | CASSLLTSGRPNEQFF | TGTGCCAGCAGTTTGTTGACTAGCGGGAGACCCAATGAGCAGTTCTTC
TRBD2 | NA | TRBJ2-3 | TRBV7-6 | CASSLIAGGVHTDTQYF | TGTGCCAGCAGCTTAATAGCGGGAGGCGTTCACACGGATACGCAGTATTTT
NA | NA | TRBJ2-7 | TRBV27 | CASAGGWGGYEQYF | TGTGCCAGCGCAGGGGGCTGGGGGGGATACGAGCAGTACTTC
TRBD1 | NA | TRBJ1-5 | TRBV15 | CATSRGTGDTKPQHF | TGTGCCACCAGCAGGGGGACAGGGGATACGAAGCCCCAGCATTTT
TRBD1 | NA | TRBJ1-2 | TRBV5-4 | CASSWDRGLYGYTF | TGTGCCAGCAGCTGGGACAGGGGACTCTATGGCTACACCTTC
NA | NA | TRBJ1-5 | TRBV7-9 | CASSLGGQPQHF | TGTGCCAGCAGCTTAGGTGGTCAGCCCCAGCATTTT
TRBD2 | NA | TRBJ2-1 | TRBV29-1 | CSVLLGLAATGEQFF | TGCAGCGTCCTTCTGGGACTAGCGGCGACAGGGGAGCAGTTCTTC
NA | NA | TRBJ1-1 | TRBV10-3 | CAISPGIMNTEAFF | TGTGCCATCAGTCCAGGGATAATGAACACTGAAGCTTTCTTT
TRBD1 | NA | TRBJ2-7 | TRBV7-9 | CASSRTQGVYYEQYF | TGTGCCAGCAGCCGTACCCAGGGGGTTTACTACGAGCAGTACTTC
NA | NA | TRBJ1-5 | TRBV6-1 | CASSEGRVVDQPQHF | TGTGCCAGCAGTGAAGGGCGGGTAGTGGATCAGCCCCAGCATTTT
NA | NA | TRBJ1-2 | TRBV18 | CASSRSRVEGYTF | TGTGCCAGCTCACGAAGCCGGGTGGAAGGCTACACCTTC
TRBD2 | NA | TRBJ2-7 | TRBV7-9 | CASSPSGPRARFEQYF | TGTGCCAGCAGCCCTAGCGGACCGCGCGCTCGATTCGAGCAGTACTTC
NA | NA | TRBJ2-7 | TRBV27 | CASSLVAGRYEQYF | TGTGCCAGCAGTTTAGTCGCTGGAAGGTACGAGCAGTACTTC
TRBD2 | NA | TRBJ2-5 | TRBV6-5 | CASSYSPSGQETQYF | TGTGCCAGCAGTTACTCGCCTAGCGGTCAAGAGACCCAGTACTTC
TRBD2 | NA | TRBJ2-5 | TRBV7-9 | CASSEKREVRETQYF | TGTGCCAGCAGCGAAAAGCGGGAGGTCAGGGAGACCCAGTACTTC
NA | NA | TRBJ2-2 | TRBV5-1 | CASRDSNTGELFF | TGCGCCAGCAGGGATAGCAACACCGGGGAGCTGTTTTTT